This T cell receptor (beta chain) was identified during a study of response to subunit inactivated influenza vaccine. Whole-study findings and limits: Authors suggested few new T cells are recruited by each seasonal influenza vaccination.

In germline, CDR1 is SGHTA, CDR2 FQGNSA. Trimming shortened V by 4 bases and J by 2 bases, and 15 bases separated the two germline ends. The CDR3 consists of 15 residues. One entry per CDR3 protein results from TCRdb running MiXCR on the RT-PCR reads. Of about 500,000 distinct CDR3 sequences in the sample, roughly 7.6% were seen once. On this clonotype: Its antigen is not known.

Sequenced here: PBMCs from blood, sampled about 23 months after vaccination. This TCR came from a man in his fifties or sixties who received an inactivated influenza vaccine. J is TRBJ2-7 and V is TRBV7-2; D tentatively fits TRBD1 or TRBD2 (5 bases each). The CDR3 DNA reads TGTGCCAGCAGCTCCGGGACGACGCTTCCCTACGAGCAGTACTTC. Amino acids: CASSSGTTLPYEQYF.